This TCR beta chain was captured by sequencing in a study of STAT5B mutations in CD4+ large granular lymphocyte leukemia. Using immunoSEQ multiplex PCR, the repertoire was profiled, and TCRdb retains in-frame clones only, with some absent. The table shows about 30,000 clones, with around 66% occurring only once. The CDR3 extends over 13 amino acids. Trimming removed 4 bases at V and 9 bases at J, with 16 bases between. Material: CD4+ T cells from blood buffy coats. The chain is built from TRBV5-3 and TRBJ1-1; D gene unclear. TRBV5-3 qualifies as an ORF whose function is uncertain. This sequence was found in a human donor in good health. CDR3 protein: CARSPTLGPQAFF. The CDR3 DNA reads TGTGCCAGAAGCCCTACGTTAGGACCCCAAGCTTTCTTT.